The 18 T cell receptor beta chains reported below all come from one sample, sequenced in a study of identical twins' blood T cells. Via MiXCR, TCRdb re-called the 5' RACE reads, giving one row per CDR3 protein. The sample shows 300,000 to 450,000 distinct CDR3 sequences, under 30% of them seen only once. The sequencing input was PBMCs. Source of these receptors: a woman between 18 and 49 years old in good health.

In its sample, this clonotype was seen a few times. This chain uses TRBV5-1 with TRBJ1-1, with D perhaps TRBD1 (5 bases). Germline V CDR1 and CDR2: SGHRS, YFSETQ. Trimming pared 0 bases from V and 5 bases from J, leaving 14 bases between. The CDR3 is 15 residues long. The chain's CDR3 is CASSLDWGLRTEAFF. As DNA, the CDR3 is TGCGCCAGCAGCTTGGATTGGGGCCTGAGGACTGAAGCTTTCTTT.

CDR3 DNA: TGTGCCAGCAGTTTAGCCGAAGAGGCAGACGTAGAGACCCAGTACTTC. As protein: CASSLAEEADVETQYF. The V call is TRBV12-3 or TRBV12-4, the J call TRBJ2-5; D ambiguous. This CDR3 is 16 amino acids long. V gave up 0 bases and J gave up 4 bases, with 15 bases separating them.

This sequence joins TRBV3-1 and TRBJ1-1; D is unclear. The V end was cut by 8 bases, the J end by 0 bases, with 7 bases between. Per the germline V gene, CDR1 is LGHDT and CDR2 is YNNKEL (reference sequence). There are 12 residues in the CDR3. CDR3 DNA sequence: TGTGCCAGCTCCTCAGTGAACACTGAAGCTTTCTTT. Its protein product is CASSSVNTEAFF.

J is TRBJ1-5 and V is TRBV5-1; D possibly corresponds to TRBD1 (6 bases). V was shortened by 3 bases and J by 3 bases, with 16 bases between the two germline ends. Germline V gene lookup returns CDR1 SGHRS and CDR2 YFSETQ. The CDR3 is made up of 16 amino acids. CDR3 region: CASSSRLGQFNQPQHF. In DNA, the CDR3 is TGCGCCAGCAGCTCCCGCCTCGGACAGTTCAATCAGCCCCAGCATTTT.

About this clonotype itself: At one boundary the junction diverges from the germline segment, which might be a read error. This sequence joins TRBV20-1 and TRBJ1-6; D not certain. This CDR3 region has 13 residues. Germline lookup yields CDR1 DFQATT and CDR2 SNEGSKA (reference sequence). The CDR3 loop is CSARDRLDSPPHF. CDR3 nucleotide sequence: TGCAGTGCTAGAGATCGGCTGGATTCACCCCCCCACTTT.

This clonotype turned up a few times. The chain combines TRBV6-5 with TRBJ2-4; the D is unclear. The CDR3 totals 13 residues. Germline V lookup: CDR1 MNHEY, CDR2 SVGAGI. The germline V and J ends were trimmed by 4 bases and 5 bases, with 9 bases remaining between them. CDR3 bases: TGTGCCAGCAGTTCGGGTCCACAAAACATTCAGTACTTC. Amino acids: CASSSGPQNIQYF.

This clonotype was seen more than once but under ten times. V and J are TRBV11-2 and TRBJ2-1; 13 bases match TRBD2. CDR1 is SGHAT and CDR2 is FQNNGV in the germline V gene. J gave up 6 bases and V 6 bases, and 20 bases lay outside the gene matches. The CDR3 has 20 residues. The CDR3 loop reads CASRQDGLAGDGRFFNEQFF. CDR3 nucleotide sequence: TGTGCCAGCAGACAGGACGGACTAGCGGGAGACGGGAGGTTCTTCAATGAGCAGTTCTTC.

This clonotype appeared once. The junction departs from germline at one end; a sequencing error may be responsible. The rearrangement joins TRBV3-1 to TRBJ2-7; possible D gene TRBD1, 5 bases. This CDR3 has 14 amino acids. Germline CDR1 LGHDT, CDR2 YNNKEL (reference sequence). The CDR3 DNA sequence: TGTTCCAGCAGCCAATCAGGGTACCTCCATGAGCAGTACTTC. As protein: CSSSQSGYLHEQYF.

This clonotype occurred a few times. The chain combines TRBV20-1 with TRBJ1-6; D unresolved. This CDR3 has 17 residues. Trimming removed 3 bases from V and 0 bases from J, with 15 bases in between. Germline-derived CDR1 and CDR2 are DFQATT and SNEGSKA (reference sequence). Here the CDR3 DNA reads TGCAGTGCTAGTCCTCATTTTAGCAGCTCCTATAATTCACCCCTCCACTTT. Amino acid sequence: CSASPHFSSSYNSPLHF.

J is TRBJ1-6 and V is TRBV18; maybe TRBD1 (6 bases). This CDR3 has 15 amino acids. Germline V CDR1 and CDR2: KGHSH, LQKENI. V was pared by 2 bases and J by 6 bases, with 11 bases between. Here the CDR3 DNA reads TGTGCCAGCTCACCATTGACAGGAGCTAATTCACCCCTCCACTTT. Its protein product is CASSPLTGANSPLHF.

The rearrangement links TRBV5-1 to TRBJ1-1; D gene uncertain. V was cut by 3 bases and J by 0 bases, with 12 bases left in between. There are 15 residues in the CDR3. Germline V lookup: CDR1 SGHRS, CDR2 YFSETQ. CDR3 coding DNA: TGCGCCAGCAGCTCCTCCCCAGAAATGAACACTGAAGCTTTCTTT. This sequence encodes CASSSSPEMNTEAFF.

On this clonotype itself: This may come from a read error, since a much larger clone is one base off. The chain has TRBV19 and TRBJ1-2; D remains unclear. Germline CDR1 and CDR2: LNHDA and SQIVND (reference sequence). The CDR3 covers 11 residues. Here the CDR3 DNA reads TGTACCAGTAGTATAGAGAGTGGCTACACCTTC. Encoded protein: CTSSIESGYTF.

This clonotype was seen ten or more times. The rearrangement joins TRBV20-1 to TRBJ1-1, with 7 bases that match TRBD1. The CDR3 has 11 amino acids. V lost 5 bases, J lost 9 bases, and 6 bases stayed unmatched. Germline V gene data show CDR1 as DFQATT and CDR2 as SNEGSKA (reference sequence). As DNA, the CDR3 is TGCAGTGCTTCCAACAGGGGAAAAGCTTTCTTT. Translating gives CSASNRGKAFF.

The chain employs TRBV19 and TRBJ2-2; TRBD1 aligns across 9 bases. Germline loops: CDR1 LNHDA, CDR2 SQIVND (reference sequence). The CDR3 has 17 amino acids. After removal of 1 base from V and 6 bases from J, the junction contained 9 bases not matched to a gene. The DNA for the CDR3 is TGTGCCAGTAGTATAGCCCCGGGACAGGGAGGTCCCGGGGAGCTGTTTTTT. Translated: CASSIAPGQGGPGELFF.

The genes are TRBV7-9 and TRBJ1-4, with D possibly being TRBD1 (5 bases). The CDR3 has 16 amino acids. The V end was cut by 5 bases, the J end by 8 bases, with 21 bases between. Germline assignment: CDR1 SEHNR and CDR2 FQNEAQ (reference sequence). CDR3 sequence: CASSPGRFSKEEKLFF. The CDR3 DNA sequence: TGTGCCAGCAGCCCAGGGAGGTTCTCGAAGGAGGAAAAACTGTTTTTT.

This clonotype occurred a few times. The rearrangement links TRBV19 to TRBJ2-2; D is ambiguous. Germline V gene lookup returns CDR1 LNHDA and CDR2 SQIVND (reference sequence). V lost 4 bases and J 4 bases, leaving 7 bases between the germline ends. This CDR3 has 13 amino acids. The CDR3 loop is CASSTQRTGELFF. As DNA, the CDR3 is TGTGCCAGTAGTACCCAACGCACCGGGGAGCTGTTTTTT.

V gene TRBV3-1 combines with J gene TRBJ1-6, with TRBD1 as a possible D gene (5 bases). The CDR3 runs 15 residues. Germline V CDR1 and CDR2: LGHDT, YNNKEL (reference sequence). Trimming pared 1 base from V and 7 bases from J, leaving 11 bases between. The CDR3 sequence is CASSQGNRRNSPLHF. The CDR3 nucleotides read TGTGCCAGCAGCCAAGGGAACAGGAGGAATTCACCCCTCCACTTT.

V is TRBV14 and J is TRBJ2-7; perhaps TRBD2 as D (6 bases). V was cut by 4 bases and J by 2 bases, with 12 bases left in between. This CDR3 has 14 residues. Germline assignment: CDR1 SGHDN and CDR2 FVKESK. The CDR3 nucleotides read TGTGCCAGCAGCCCTGGGGACTCAGCCTACGAGCAGTACTTC. It encodes CASSPGDSAYEQYF.